This entry lists 24 T cell receptor beta chains sequenced from one sample in a study of siplizumab effects on memory and regulatory T cells. Sequencing used immunoSEQ multiplex PCR; TCRdb keeps in-frame clones, though not all of them. The sample lists some 100,000 clones; approximately 90% were seen once. Sequencing used Tregs sorted from blood. The receptors derive from a human donor in good health.

The chain links TRBV6-1 to TRBJ2-1; TRBD2 aligns across 10 bases. The CDR3 totals 14 residues. Germline V gene data show CDR1 as MNHNS and CDR2 as SASEGT. V gave up 7 bases and J gave up 3 bases; unmatched junction bases: 3. CDR3 DNA sequence: TGTGCCAGCATATGGACTAGCGGCTACAATGAGCAGTTCTTC. This codes for CASIWTSGYNEQFF.

J is TRBJ2-1 and V is TRBV6-5, with 8 bases matching TRBD2. The germline gives CDR1 MNHEY, CDR2 SVGAGI. This CDR3 is 15 amino acids long. J lost 7 bases, V lost 5 bases, and 10 bases had no gene match. The CDR3, as DNA: TGTGCCAGCAGTGCGGGACTAGAAGGTTTTAATGAGCAGTTCTTC. Amino acid sequence: CASSAGLEGFNEQFF.

The genes are TRBV2 and TRBJ2-7, with 7 bases lining up with TRBD1. Germline V CDR1 and CDR2: SNHLY, FYNNEI. The CDR3 length is 14 residues. J lost 2 bases, V lost 1 base, and 2 bases had no gene match. CDR3 amino acids: CASSEGGGPYEQYF. In DNA form, the CDR3 reads TGTGCCAGCAGTGAAGGAGGGGGCCCCTACGAGCAGTACTTC.

A single count supports this clone. J is TRBJ1-6 and V is TRBV10-3, with D perhaps matching TRBD1 (6 bases). This CDR3 is 16 amino acids long. V lost 6 bases and J 7 bases, leaving 19 bases between the germline ends. Germline lookup yields CDR1 ENHRY and CDR2 SYGVKD. CDR3 protein: CAISKDSPSRNSPLHF. CDR3 nucleotide sequence: TGTGCCATCAGCAAGGACAGTCCCTCGAGAAATTCACCCCTCCACTTT.

The chain carries TRBV28 and TRBJ1-1; a weak D match, TRBD1 (6 bases). The length of the CDR3 is 10 residues. CDR1 and CDR2 (germline): MDHEN, SYDVKM. V was trimmed by 7 bases and J by 13 bases, leaving 13 bases between them. Written as DNA, the CDR3 is TGTGCCAGCAAGGGGGAAGCGGTTTTCTTT. Protein product: CASKGEAVFF.

The chain recombines TRBV25-1 with TRBJ2-3; D gene uncertain. Per germline, CDR1 MGHDK and CDR2 SYGVNS. V gave up 0 bases and J gave up 2 bases, with 0 bases separating them. The CDR3 consists of 12 residues. CDR3 in DNA: TGTGCCAGCAGTGAATACACAGATACGCAGTATTTT. Amino acids: CASSEYTDTQYF.

This chain joins TRBV18 and TRBJ1-2; 7 bases are a match to TRBD1. The CDR3 is 14 residues long. CDR1 and CDR2 (germline): KGHSH, LQKENI. V gave up 3 bases and J gave up 4 bases; unmatched junction bases: 5. The CDR3 DNA sequence: TGTGCCAGCTCACCTGACAGGGCCCTCTATGGCTACACCTTC. This translates into CASSPDRALYGYTF. The full variable domain, rest sourced from reference TRBV18 and TRBJ1-2, is NAGVMQNPRHLVRRRGQEARLRCSPMKGHSHVYWYRQLPEEGLKFMVYLQKENIIDESGMPKERFSAEFPKEGPSILRIQQVVRGDSAAYFCASSPDRALYGYTFGSGTRLTVV.

This chain connects TRBV19 to TRBJ1-2, with D unclear. V was shortened by 5 bases and J by 0 bases, with 13 bases between the two germline ends. The CDR3 has 15 amino acids. Germline CDR1 and CDR2: LNHDA and SQIVND (reference sequence). This chain's CDR3 is CASSWTPRANYGYTF. In DNA form, the CDR3 reads TGTGCCAGTAGTTGGACTCCTCGAGCTAACTATGGCTACACCTTC. The full variable domain, rest sourced from reference TRBV19 and TRBJ1-2, is DGGITQSPKYLFRKEGQNVTLSCEQNLNHDAMYWYRQDPGQGLRLIYYSQIVNDFQKGDIAEGYSVSREKKESFPLTVTSAQKNPTAFYLCASSWTPRANYGYTFGSGTRLTVV.

The V gene is TRBV5-8, the J gene TRBJ2-1; possibly TRBD2 for D (6 bases). V shed 6 bases and J shed 4 bases, with 17 bases lying between them. The CDR3 totals 15 residues. CDR1 is SGHTS, CDR2 YDEGEE, per germline. CDR3: CASTAGRSSYNEQFF. The CDR3 nucleotides read TGTGCCAGCACCGCGGGGAGATCGTCATACAATGAGCAGTTCTTC.

The rearrangement joins TRBV2 to TRBJ2-7; D call uncertain. Trimming left V 7 bases short and J 2 bases short, with 9 bases between. CDR1 is SNHLY and CDR2 is FYNNEI in the germline V gene. CDR3 length: 12 residues. The CDR3 reads CASMSDAYEQYF. For the CDR3, the DNA is TGTGCCAGCATGTCGGATGCCTACGAGCAGTACTTC.

The J gene is TRBJ2-1, the V gene TRBV6-5; possible D gene TRBD1, 6 bases. The CDR3 is 15 residues long. Trimming pared 6 bases from V and 0 bases from J, leaving 12 bases between. Germline V gene lookup returns CDR1 MNHEY and CDR2 SVGAGI. The CDR3 loop is CASSRGRSSYNEQFF. The CDR3 DNA reads TGTGCCAGCAGCAGGGGACGGAGCTCCTACAATGAGCAGTTCTTC.

This chain links TRBV5-1 with TRBJ1-6; TRBD1 aligns across 12 bases. Looked up from germline, CDR1 is SGHRS and CDR2 is YFSETQ. Germline trimming cut 4 bases from V and 10 bases from J; bases unmatched to any gene: 12. The CDR3 has 17 amino acids. CDR3 DNA sequence: TGCGCCAGCAGCGGAGGGACAGGGGGCGAAGGACGATCACCCCTCCACTTT. It specifies CASSGGTGGEGRSPLHF.

This sequence joins TRBV7-8 and TRBJ2-2, with a possible D match to TRBD1 (6 bases). CDR1 SGHVS and CDR2 FQNEAQ come from the germline V gene. Trimming removed 4 bases from V and 1 base from J, with 16 bases in between. There are 17 residues in the CDR3. The CDR3 sequence is CASSSPRWGQNTGELFF. The CDR3, as DNA: TGTGCCAGCAGCTCTCCCCGGTGGGGGCAGAACACCGGGGAGCTGTTTTTT.

J is TRBJ2-1 and V is TRBV7-9, with 11 bases lining up with TRBD2. The germline CDR1 and CDR2 sequences are SEHNR and FQNEAQ (reference sequence). Trimming cost V 3 bases and J 5 bases; bases outside gene matches: 6. This CDR3 is 16 amino acids long. CDR3 nucleotides: TGTGCCAGCAGCTTTTCTAGCGGGGGGTCTAACAATGAGCAGTTCTTC. As protein: CASSFSSGGSNNEQFF.

This chain links TRBV2 with TRBJ2-1; the D gene could be TRBD1 or TRBD2 (5 bases each). CDR1 is SNHLY and CDR2 is FYNNEI in the germline V gene. CDR3 length equals 14 residues. V was trimmed by 4 bases and J by 6 bases, leaving 13 bases between them. As DNA, the CDR3 is TGTGCCAGCAGTGCCGTACGGGACCTCAATGAGCAGTTCTTC. The encoded protein is CASSAVRDLNEQFF.

V usage is TRBV5-1 and J usage is TRBJ2-3; 7 positions match TRBD2. The germline gives CDR1 SGHRS, CDR2 YFSETQ. The trim removed 0 bases at V and 1 base at J, leaving 8 bases unmatched. The CDR3 is made up of 17 amino acids. For the CDR3, the DNA is TGCGCCAGCAGCTTGGTCCCGGGCGGGAGTGGCACAGATACGCAGTATTTT. Protein: CASSLVPGGSGTDTQYF.

The chain combines TRBV14 with TRBJ2-1, with TRBD2 identical over 7 bases. The germline gives CDR1 SGHDN, CDR2 FVKESK. Losses at the gene ends were 0 bases for V and 2 bases for J; bases not matched to a gene: 4. This CDR3 contains 16 residues. The CDR3 sequence: CASSQDGGSAYNEQFF. CDR3 sequence (DNA): TGTGCCAGCAGCCAAGATGGCGGGAGCGCCTACAATGAGCAGTTCTTC.

The V gene is TRBV9, the J gene TRBJ2-3; TRBD2 aligns across 14 bases. The CDR3 totals 16 residues. The ends lost 4 bases at V and 5 bases at J; junction bases unmatched: 6. The germline V gene encodes CDR1 SGDLS and CDR2 YYNGEE. CDR3 region: CASSPRLAGGLDTQYF. The CDR3 DNA follows: TGTGCCAGCAGCCCTCGACTAGCGGGAGGGCTAGATACGCAGTATTTT.

The chain combines TRBV18 with TRBJ2-3, with 12 bases lining up with TRBD2. Germline CDR1 and CDR2: KGHSH and LQKENI. CDR3 length equals 18 residues. V trimming: 4 bases; J trimming: 4 bases; junction bases outside the gene matches: 12. In DNA form, the CDR3 reads TGTGCCAGCTCACAAAACGGACTAGCGGGGCAACTCGCAGATACGCAGTATTTT. It is translated as CASSQNGLAGQLADTQYF.

The chain joins TRBV2 to TRBJ2-1; D unresolved. This CDR3 has 11 residues. Trimming cost V 11 bases and J 3 bases, with 8 bases left between them. CDR1 and CDR2 (germline): SNHLY, FYNNEI. The CDR3 sequence: CASAIYNEQFF. The CDR3 nucleotides read TGTGCCTCCGCAATCTACAATGAGCAGTTCTTC.

In this sample, this clone turned up a few times. The CDR3 coding sequence is TGTGCCAGCAGCCCCCGCCGGGGGACACTGAACACTGAAGCTTTCTTT. Protein product: CASSPRRGTLNTEAFF. The chain has TRBV9 and TRBJ1-1, with D perhaps TRBD1 (6 bases). Germline V lookup: CDR1 SGDLS, CDR2 YYNGEE. The CDR3 extends over 16 amino acids. Trimming removed 4 bases at V and 0 bases at J, with 16 bases between.

The chain uses TRBV6-1 and TRBJ2-7, with D perhaps TRBD2 (5 bases). This CDR3 region has 13 residues. Per the germline V gene, CDR1 is MNHNS and CDR2 is SASEGT. The V end was cut by 6 bases, the J end by 2 bases, with 11 bases between. Here the CDR3 DNA reads TGTGCCAGCAGGGACGGAGGAACCTACGAGCAGTACTTC. Translation: CASRDGGTYEQYF.

The V and J genes are TRBV4-1 and TRBJ2-3; 11 positions match TRBD2. This CDR3 has 18 amino acids. Per the germline V gene, CDR1 is MGHRA and CDR2 is YSYEKL. Germline trimming cut 0 bases from V and 2 bases from J; bases unmatched to any gene: 7. The CDR3 nucleotides read TGCGCCAGCAGCCAAGAAGATTTAGCGGGAGGGACCACAGATACGCAGTATTTT. This sequence encodes CASSQEDLAGGTTDTQYF.

The chain combines TRBV5-4 with TRBJ1-2; 7 bases line up with TRBD1. CDR3 length: 14 amino acids. The trim removed 0 bases at V and 4 bases at J, leaving 3 bases unmatched. Germline-derived CDR1 and CDR2 are SGHNT and YYREEE (reference sequence). CDR3 protein: CASSLGQGPYGYTF. The CDR3 DNA is TGTGCCAGCAGCTTGGGACAGGGCCCCTATGGCTACACCTTC. The variable domain in full, completed from reference TRBV5-4 and TRBJ1-2, reads ETGVTQSPTHLIKTRGQQVTLRCSSQSGHNTVSWYQQALGQGPQFIFQYYREEENGRGNFPPRFSGLQFPNYSSELNVNALELDDSALYLCASSLGQGPYGYTFGSGTRLTVV.